The 14 T cell receptor beta chains listed next were all sequenced from one sample in a study of beta chain features in type 1 diabetes. Expressed TCRB transcripts got sequenced, as all isolated RNA was reverse transcribed. Some clones are missing from TCRdb's copy, which holds only in-frame ones; the method was immunoSEQ multiplex PCR. Among more than 150,000 clones listed, approximately 10% were seen once. The sample was central memory CD4+ T cells from blood. The receptors derive from a man aged 18 to 29 in good health.

Concerning this clone: Other DNA sequences in this specimen translate into the identical CDR3. The V and J genes are TRBV9 and TRBJ2-5; possible D gene TRBD1, 5 bases. CDR3 length equals 11 residues. Germline lookup yields CDR1 SGDLS and CDR2 YYNGEE. Trimming pared 4 bases from V and 5 bases from J, leaving 6 bases between. In DNA form, the CDR3 reads TGTGCCAGCAGCCCAGGGGAGACCCAGTACTTC. Amino acids: CASSPGETQYF.

This clone was detected only a few times. The chain employs TRBV29-1 and TRBJ2-3, with D unresolved. Germline CDR1 SQVTM, CDR2 ANQGSEA. With 6 bases removed from V and 6 bases from J, the gap between germline ends came to 13 bases. CDR3 length equals 12 residues. The CDR3, as DNA: TGCAGCGTCGCTACCCTTGGGGATACGCAGTATTTT. Its protein product is CSVATLGDTQYF.

This clone has just a few counts. The genes are TRBV9 and TRBJ1-3, with 9 bases aligning to TRBD1. The CDR3 consists of 16 residues. V was clipped by 2 bases and J by 2 bases; unmatched bases: 5. Per the germline V gene, CDR1 is SGDLS and CDR2 is YYNGEE. The CDR3 nucleotides read TGTGCCAGCAGCGTTGGGACAGGGCCTACTGGAAACACCATATATTTT. It codes for CASSVGTGPTGNTIYF.

This clone was counted between two and nine times. CDR3 sequence reads: CASSPPGQGKTGYTF. The DNA of the CDR3 is TGTGCCAGCAGCCCGCCGGGACAGGGGAAGACTGGCTACACCTTC. The gene calls are TRBV7-3 and TRBJ1-2, with 10 bases identical to TRBD1. The J segment lost 7 bases and the V segment lost 5 bases, leaving 10 bases of the junction unmatched. This CDR3 spans 15 amino acids. CDR1 is SGHTA, CDR2 FQGTGA, per germline.

The chain employs TRBV28 and TRBJ2-7; D may match TRBD1 or TRBD2 (5 bases each). The V and J ends lost 7 bases and 7 bases respectively, with 26 bases between them. Germline-derived CDR1 and CDR2 are MDHEN and SYDVKM. The CDR3 runs 16 residues. The CDR3 DNA follows: TGTGCCAGCACTACCGCAGTCCCGGGACCGACGCATGAGCAGTACTTC. As protein: CASTTAVPGPTHEQYF.

The gene calls are TRBV2 and TRBJ1-1; a weak D match, TRBD1 (6 bases). Trimming took off 5 bases at V and 1 base at J, with 8 bases between the two ends. There are 13 residues in the CDR3. The germline V gene encodes CDR1 SNHLY and CDR2 FYNNEI. The CDR3: CASSKDRNTEAFF. Written as DNA, the CDR3 is TGTGCCAGCAGTAAGGACAGGAACACTGAAGCTTTCTTT. Using reference TRBV2 and TRBJ1-1 for the parts outside the CDR3, the full variable domain is EPEVTQTPSHQVTQMGQEVILRCVPISNHLYFYWYRQILGQKVEFLVSFYNNEISEKSEIFDDQFSVERPDGSNFTLKIRSTKLEDSAMYFCASSKDRNTEAFFGQGTRLTVV.

Comment on this clone: Additional DNA sequences in this sample encode the identical CDR3. This sequence joins TRBV29-1 and TRBJ2-7; 8 positions match TRBD1. This CDR3 comprises 13 residues. CDR1 and CDR2 from the germline V gene are SQVTM and ANQGSEA. The V and J ends lost 4 bases and 1 base, in that order; junction bases with no gene match: 3. The CDR3 loop is CSVGRTGSYEQYF. The CDR3 DNA follows: TGCAGCGTTGGAAGGACAGGGTCCTACGAGCAGTACTTC.

This clone occurred a few times. The chain uses TRBV29-1 and TRBJ1-1; D unclear. Deletions cut 3 bases from V and 2 bases from J, with 4 bases between. CDR3 length: 11 residues. Germline assignment: CDR1 SQVTM and CDR2 ANQGSEA. The CDR3 here is CSVEDNTEAFF. CDR3 in DNA: TGCAGCGTTGAGGATAACACTGAAGCTTTCTTT.

This clone occurred many times. The CDR3 protein is CASSPIGAANYGYTF. The CDR3 nucleotides read TGTGCCAGCAGCCCCATTGGGGCAGCCAACTATGGCTACACCTTC. The V call is TRBV7-9, the J call TRBJ1-2; a weak D match, TRBD1 (5 bases). In germline, CDR1 is SEHNR, CDR2 FQNEAQ (reference sequence). Trimming stripped 5 bases from V and 2 bases from J, with 15 bases between. The length of the CDR3 is 15 residues. Full variable domain (rest looked up from reference TRBV7-9 and TRBJ1-2): DTGVSQNPRHKITKRGQNVTFRCDPISEHNRLYWYRQTLGQGPEFLTYFQNEAQLEKSRLLSDRFSAERPKGSFSTLEIQRTEQGDSAMYLCASSPIGAANYGYTFGSGTRLTVV.

This clone was seen a few times. The chain links TRBV28 to TRBJ2-5; D could derive from TRBD1 or TRBD2 (5 bases each). CDR3 size: 16 residues. The ends were cut back, 7 bases at V and 4 bases at J, with 22 bases in the middle. Germline V lookup: CDR1 MDHEN, CDR2 SYDVKM. In DNA form, the CDR3 reads TGTGCCAGCATCAAAACAGGAATTCGGGGCGGAGAGACCCAGTACTTC. Its protein is CASIKTGIRGGETQYF.

V is TRBV9 and J is TRBJ2-5; tentatively, D is TRBD1 (5 bases). The CDR3 sequence is 13 residues long. Trimming removed 2 bases from V and 4 bases from J, with 9 bases in between. Germline CDR1 and CDR2: SGDLS and YYNGEE. This CDR3 is CASSVDRLETQYF. The DNA for the CDR3 is TGTGCCAGCAGCGTTGACAGACTAGAGACCCAGTACTTC. Supplemented by reference TRBV9 and TRBJ2-5, the full variable domain reads DSGVTQTPKHLITATGQRVTLRCSPRSGDLSVYWYQQSLDQGLQFLIQYYNGEERAKGNILERFSAQQFPDLHSELNLSSLELGDSALYFCASSVDRLETQYFGPGTRLLVL.

The chain employs TRBV27 and TRBJ2-2, with unresolved D. Germline V gives CDR1 MNHEY, CDR2 SMNVEV (reference sequence). The germline V and J ends were trimmed by 3 bases and 0 bases, with 5 bases remaining between them. This CDR3 comprises 14 residues. CDR3 sequence: CASSFEANTGELFF. The CDR3 nucleotides are TGTGCCAGCAGTTTCGAAGCGAACACCGGGGAGCTGTTTTTT.

In this sample, this clone turned up a few times. CDR3 nucleotide sequence: TGTGCCAGCAGTTCCCCGACAGGGAGCTACCAAGAGACCCAGTACTTC. Its protein product is CASSSPTGSYQETQYF. The chain links TRBV28 to TRBJ2-5, with 7 bases fitting TRBD1. The germline CDR1 and CDR2 sequences are MDHEN and SYDVKM. This CDR3 spans 16 amino acids. Trimming took 4 bases from V and 0 from J; bases not matched to a gene: 8. The entire variable domain, with the rest obtained from reference TRBV28 and TRBJ2-5, is as follows: DVKVTQSSRYLVKRTGEKVFLECVQDMDHENMFWYRQDPGLGLRLIYFSYDVKMKEKGDIPEGYSVSREKKERFSLILESASTNQTSMYLCASSSPTGSYQETQYFGPGTRLLVL.

J is TRBJ2-7 and V is TRBV5-4, with 7 bases fitting TRBD1. Germline V CDR1 and CDR2: SGHNT, YYREEE (reference sequence). Trimming took 4 bases from V and 0 from J; bases not matched to a gene: 4. The CDR3 loop spans 14 amino acids. CDR3 loop: CASSPGQDSYEQYF. The CDR3 DNA follows: TGTGCCAGCAGCCCTGGACAGGACTCCTACGAGCAGTACTTC.